A single sample gave rise to the 4 T cell receptor beta chains below, sequenced in a study of radiotherapy plus CTLA-4 blockade in lung cancer. Assay: immunoSEQ multiplex PCR; the TCRdb copy retains only in-frame clones and omits some. Among 30,000 to 50,000 clones listed, about four fifths were seen once. Specimen: peripheral blood, collected from a patient treated with radiotherapy plus ipilimumab. The receptors were gathered from a human donor with non-small cell lung cancer that progressed on radiotherapy plus ipilimumab.

This clone was found a few times. The chain uses TRBV29-1 and TRBJ1-6; maybe TRBD1 (5 bases). Germline CDR1 SQVTM, CDR2 ANQGSEA. V lost 5 bases and J 5 bases, leaving 13 bases between the germline ends. CDR3 length: 14 amino acids. CDR3 coding DNA: TGCAGCGTTTCGGGGGAGAAGAATAATTCACCCCTCCACTTT. Protein sequence: CSVSGEKNNSPLHF.

V is TRBV14 and J is TRBJ2-3, with D perhaps TRBD1 (6 bases). CDR3 length: 16 amino acids. Germline-derived CDR1 and CDR2 are SGHDN and FVKESK. Trimming shortened V by 1 base and J by 1 base, and 12 bases separated the two germline ends. Here the CDR3 DNA reads TGTGCCAGCAGCCAAGCAACAGGGTCTCGCACAGATACGCAGTATTTT. Its translation is CASSQATGSRTDTQYF.

This clone showed up just a few times. V usage is TRBV4-3 and J usage is TRBJ2-5; TRBD1 matches at 11 bases. This CDR3 comprises 14 residues. Germline CDR1 and CDR2: LGHNA and YSLEER. Trimming removed 6 bases from V and 6 bases from J; junction bases left unmatched: 6. The CDR3 sequence: CASSRTGGQQTQYF. CDR3 bases: TGCGCCAGCAGTCGGACAGGGGGCCAGCAGACCCAGTACTTC.

This clone was picked up a small number of times. This chain uses TRBV18 with TRBJ1-3, with 9 nucleotides matching TRBD1. The CDR3 covers 19 residues. The V segment lost 5 bases and the J segment 4 bases; nucleotides outside the gene matches: 18. Germline V gives CDR1 KGHSH, CDR2 LQKENI. The chain's CDR3 is CASSSNPIFTTGGGNTIYF. CDR3 nucleotide sequence: TGTGCCAGCTCATCTAACCCTATATTCACGACAGGGGGAGGAAACACCATATATTTT.